Sequencing of this T cell receptor (beta chain) was carried out in a study of blood T cell repertoires in COVID-19. As for the study in general: Whether acute or convalescent, the COVID-19 samples came from the United States, Italy and Spain. PBMCs, B-cell-depleted T cells, or T cells were the source of the cDNA or gDNA that made up the material.

In the study's own analysis: Amplification with reference gene primers provided the estimates of nucleated cell counts. Repertoires were generated with immunoSEQ multiplex PCR, while TCRdb's copy carries only in-frame clones and drops some. The DNA gave D and trimming, while V, J and clone size come from that table. Here the sample spans more than 150,000 clones, approximately 80% being singletons. The germline gives CDR1 LGHDT, CDR2 YNNKEL (reference sequence). The CDR3 is 17 amino acids. With 3 bases clipped from V and 6 bases from J, the junction kept 6 bases outside the gene matches. This clone was observed a handful of times.

The chain uses TRBV3-1 (or the pseudogene TRBV3-2) and TRBJ2-2; 14 nucleotides align to TRBD2. Sequencing used peripheral blood. The sequence came from a man over 45 who had recovered from COVID-19. Here the CDR3 reads CASSHRQTSGRAGELFF. The CDR3, as DNA: TGTGCCAGCAGCCACCGCCAGACTAGCGGGAGGGCCGGGGAGCTGTTTTTT.